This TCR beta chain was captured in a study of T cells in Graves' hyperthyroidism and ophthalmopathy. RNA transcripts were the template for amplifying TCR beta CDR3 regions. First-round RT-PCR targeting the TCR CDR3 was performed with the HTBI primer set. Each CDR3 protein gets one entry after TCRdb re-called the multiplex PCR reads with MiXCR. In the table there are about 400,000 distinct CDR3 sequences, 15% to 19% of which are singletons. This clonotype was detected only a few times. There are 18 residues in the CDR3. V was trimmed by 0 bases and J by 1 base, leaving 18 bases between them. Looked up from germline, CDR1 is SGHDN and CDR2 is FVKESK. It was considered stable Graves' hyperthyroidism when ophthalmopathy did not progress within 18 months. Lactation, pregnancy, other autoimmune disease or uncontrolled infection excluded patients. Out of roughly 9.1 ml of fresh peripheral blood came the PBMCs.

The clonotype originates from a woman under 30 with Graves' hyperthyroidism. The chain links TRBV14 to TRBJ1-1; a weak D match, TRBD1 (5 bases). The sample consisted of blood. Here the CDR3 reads CASSQERGSWMRNTEAFF. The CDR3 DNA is TGTGCCAGCAGCCAAGAGAGGGGATCATGGATGAGGAACACTGAAGCTTTCTTT.